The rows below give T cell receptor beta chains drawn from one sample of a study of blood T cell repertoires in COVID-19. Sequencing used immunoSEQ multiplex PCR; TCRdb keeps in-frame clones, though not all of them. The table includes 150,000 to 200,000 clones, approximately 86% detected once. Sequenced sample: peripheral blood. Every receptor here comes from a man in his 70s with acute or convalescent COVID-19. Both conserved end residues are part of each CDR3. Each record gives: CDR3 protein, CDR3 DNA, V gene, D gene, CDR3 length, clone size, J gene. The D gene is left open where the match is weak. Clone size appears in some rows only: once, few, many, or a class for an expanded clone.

CASSAQGRETQYF,TGTGCCAGCAGCGCACAGGGGCGAGAGACCCAGTACTTC,TRBV9,TRBD1,13,-,TRBJ2-5
CAWSVWEGTEAFF,TGTGCCTGGAGTGTATGGGAGGGCACTGAAGCTTTCTTT,TRBV30,-,13,-,TRBJ1-1
CASSLAGGDQPQHF,TGTGCCAGCAGCTTGGCCGGGGGGGATCAGCCCCAGCATTTT,TRBV5-6,-,14,-,TRBJ1-5
CASLRSSGANVLTF,TGTGCCAGCCTTCGTAGCTCTGGGGCCAACGTCCTGACTTTC,TRBV19,-,14,-,TRBJ2-6
CASSPLTGGRSYTF,TGCGCCAGCAGCCCGTTAACAGGGGGCCGGAGCTACACCTTC,TRBV5-1,TRBD1,14,-,TRBJ1-2
CASSFLGGANTEAFF,TGTGCCAGCAGTTTCCTAGGGGGGGCGAACACTGAAGCTTTCTTT,TRBV11-2,-,15,-,TRBJ1-1
CASSQTGGEEKLFF,TGTGCCAGCAGTCAGACAGGGGGGGAAGAAAAACTGTTTTTT,TRBV6-6,TRBD1,14,-,TRBJ1-4
CAWVGQEVSSGRSGETQYF,TGTGCCTGGGTTGGACAGGAAGTTTCTAGCGGGAGGTCCGGAGAGACCCAGTACTTC,TRBV30,TRBD2,19,-,TRBJ2-5
CASSLVIAGDYEQYF,TGTGCCAGCAGCTTAGTCATAGCGGGGGACTACGAGCAGTACTTC,TRBV7-9,TRBD2,15,-,TRBJ2-7
CASSHRDRGETQYF,TGCGCCAGCAGCCACCGGGACAGGGGGGAGACCCAGTACTTC,TRBV4-3,TRBD1,14,-,TRBJ2-5
CASSLTGAGNGYTF,TGTGCCAGCAGCCTAACAGGGGCGGGAAATGGCTACACCTTC,TRBV7-2,TRBD1,14,-,TRBJ1-2
CASSPIGSRSNTEAFF,TGTGCCAGCAGCCCAATCGGTTCCAGGTCGAACACTGAAGCTTTCTTT,TRBV5-6,-,16,once,TRBJ1-1
CSVGRGIDTQYF,TGCAGCGTGGGGAGGGGTATAGATACGCAGTATTTT,TRBV29-1,TRBD2,12,-,TRBJ2-3
CASSQLRNEQFF,TGTGCCAGCAGCCAACTGAGGAATGAGCAGTTCTTC,TRBV3-1/TRBV3-2,-,12,-,TRBJ2-1
CASSLNSGRSGELFF,TGTGCCAGCAGTTTAAATTCTGGGCGATCCGGGGAGCTGTTTTTT,TRBV28,-,15,-,TRBJ2-2
CASSFPGKETQYF,TGCGCCAGCAGCTTCCCGGGGAAAGAGACCCAGTACTTC,TRBV5-1,-,13,-,TRBJ2-5
CASSRLTETGILNEQFF,TGTGCCAGTAGCCGCCTAACCGAGACAGGGATACTAAATGAGCAGTTCTTC,TRBV19,TRBD1,17,-,TRBJ2-1
CATGGQGNQPQHF,TGTGCCACCGGTGGACAGGGCAATCAGCCCCAGCATTTT,TRBV15,TRBD1,13,-,TRBJ1-5
CASSLATGYGYTF,TGTGCCAGCAGCTTGGCTACGGGCTATGGCTACACCTTC,TRBV5-6,-,13,-,TRBJ1-2
CASSLESGGLEQFF,TGTGCCAGCAGCTTGGAATCCGGCGGACTAGAGCAGTTCTTC,TRBV5-5,-,14,-,TRBJ2-1
CASSLAPREAGYTF,TGCGCCAGCAGCTTGGCCCCCCGAGAGGCTGGCTACACCTTC,TRBV5-1,-,14,once,TRBJ1-2
CASSELGLAENIQYF,TGTGCCAGCAGTGAATTGGGACTAGCGGAAAACATTCAGTACTTC,TRBV2,TRBD2,15,-,TRBJ2-4
CSASGGYGYTF,TGCAGTGCTAGCGGGGGATATGGCTACACCTTC,TRBV20-1,-,11,-,TRBJ1-2
CASSYYSNTEAFF,TGTGCCAGCAGTTATTACAGCAACACTGAAGCTTTCTTT,TRBV6-2/TRBV6-3,-,13,once,TRBJ1-1